These 15 T cell receptor beta chains were all obtained from the same sample, sequenced in a study of OX40 agonist ivuxolimab in advanced cancers. Library preparation employed the immunoSEQ multiplex PCR assay. Not all clones reach the TCRdb copy of this immuneACCESS table, which keeps in-frame sequences only. Checked studies attribute under half of the gap to unresolved V genes and leave the rest unexplained. This sample is represented by about 59,000 clones; approximately 80% of them were singletons. In total, the top ten clones hold roughly 1.9% of the sample. The input for sequencing was CD4+ or CD8+ T cells sorted from blood, taken in a trial of the OX40 agonist ivuxolimab. The origin of the receptors is an adult with an advanced solid tumor such as melanoma, head and neck, liver or kidney cancer.

The CDR3 protein is CASSYSGGAGNTIYF. The CDR3 bases are TGTGCCAGCAGTTACTCCGGGGGCGCTGGAAACACCATATATTTT. The V gene is TRBV6-5, the J gene TRBJ1-3; TRBD1 might be the D (6 bases). The CDR3 extends over 15 amino acids. CDR1 MNHEY and CDR2 SVGAGI come from the germline V gene. V was pared by 0 bases and J by 2 bases, with 8 bases between.

This chain connects TRBV5-6 to TRBJ1-1; D gene ambiguous. The CDR3 runs 15 residues. Trimming pared 0 bases from V and 0 bases from J, leaving 9 bases between. Germline V lookup: CDR1 SGHDT, CDR2 YYEEEE. CDR3 loop: CASSLGLYMNTEAFF. The CDR3 DNA reads TGTGCCAGCAGCTTGGGGTTGTACATGAACACTGAAGCTTTCTTT.

The chain combines TRBV18 with TRBJ1-5, with a possible D match to TRBD1 (5 bases). From germline, CDR1 is KGHSH and CDR2 LQKENI. V gave up 3 bases and J gave up 0 bases, with 9 bases separating them. The CDR3 runs to 15 residues. CDR3 region: CASSPKGVSNQPQHF. The CDR3 DNA follows: TGTGCCAGCTCACCGAAAGGGGTTAGCAATCAGCCCCAGCATTTT.

This chain links TRBV12-2 with TRBJ1-1; the listed D gene, TRBD1, was not tested against the DNA. TRBV12-2 represents a pseudogene. CDR3 size: 16 residues. CDR3 coding DNA: TGTGCAAGTCGCTTAACCAATCCGGGACAGTCTAATGAAGCTTTCTTT. It specifies CASRLTNPGQSNEAFF.

The V and J genes are TRBV30 and TRBJ2-5; TRBD1 aligns across 8 bases. Unmatched junction bases numbered 9, after V lost 4 bases and J lost 5 bases. This CDR3 comprises 14 residues. The germline CDR1 and CDR2 sequences are GTSNPN and SVGIG (reference sequence). CDR3 nucleotide sequence: TGTGCCTGGACCCGCGACAGGGGTTCCGAGACCCAGTACTTC. Its translation: CAWTRDRGSETQYF.

The chain uses TRBV6-6 and TRBJ1-1; D perhaps matches TRBD1 (5 bases). CDR3 size: 14 residues. V lost 7 bases to trimming and J lost 1 base, with 13 bases between them. Germline V lookup: CDR1 MNHNY, CDR2 SVGAGI (reference sequence). CDR3 sequence (DNA): TGTGCCAGCATTGCCGGGACGGCGAACACTGAAGCTTTCTTT. It encodes CASIAGTANTEAFF.

The V and J genes are TRBV6-6 and TRBJ2-7; 7 nucleotides align to TRBD1. The germline gives CDR1 MNHNY, CDR2 SVGAGI (reference sequence). The J segment lost 2 bases and the V segment lost 7 bases, leaving 5 bases of the junction unmatched. This CDR3 is built from 13 residues. The CDR3 is CASKWQGAYEQYF. CDR3 sequence (DNA): TGTGCCAGCAAATGGCAGGGGGCCTACGAGCAGTACTTC.

The chain is built from TRBV10-3 and TRBJ2-5; D possibly matches TRBD1 or TRBD2 (5 bases each). Trimming stripped 0 bases from V and 2 bases from J, with 10 bases between. Germline CDR1 ENHRY, CDR2 SYGVKD. This CDR3 is built from 15 residues. The CDR3 sequence is CAISESGGSQETQYF. In DNA form, the CDR3 reads TGTGCCATCAGTGAGTCTGGGGGTTCACAAGAGACCCAGTACTTC.

V gene TRBV5-1 combines with J gene TRBJ1-6, with 10 bases aligning to TRBD1. Germline values: CDR1 SGHRS, CDR2 YFSETQ. V lost 1 base and J lost 5; bases outside the gene matches: 3. The CDR3 consists of 16 residues. Written as DNA, the CDR3 is TGCGCCAGCAGCTTGATAGGGACAGGGGATAATTCACCCCTCCACTTT. Translating gives CASSLIGTGDNSPLHF.

This clone has a single count. This chain connects TRBV6-5 to TRBJ2-7, with 7 bases identical to TRBD1. V was pared by 2 bases and J by 4 bases, with 2 bases of the junction left unmatched. CDR1 is MNHEY, CDR2 SVGAGI, per germline. The length of the CDR3 is 13 residues. DNA of the CDR3: TGTGCCAGCAGTTACACGGACAGGTACGAGCAGTACTTC. Translating it yields CASSYTDRYEQYF.

In DNA form, the CDR3 reads TGTGCCAGCTCGGACCGCATTAACTATGGCTACACCTTC. This gives the protein CASSDRINYGYTF. The V call is TRBV6-5, the J call TRBJ1-2, with D uncertain. Trimming removed 8 bases at V and 1 base at J, with 11 bases between. CDR1 is MNHEY, CDR2 SVGAGI, per germline. The CDR3 runs 13 residues.

This chain joins TRBV7-2 and TRBJ1-1, with TRBD1 matching 8 bases. CDR1 SGHTA and CDR2 FQGNSA come from the germline V gene. The CDR3 has 15 amino acids. Losses at the gene ends were 5 bases for V and 1 base for J; bases not matched to a gene: 6. CDR3 nucleotides: TGTGCCAGCAGCACCCGGACAGGGAGGAACACTGAAGCTTTCTTT. It encodes CASSTRTGRNTEAFF.

The genes are TRBV5-6 and TRBJ2-7; 8 positions agree with TRBD1. CDR1 is SGHDT and CDR2 is YYEEEE in the germline V gene. The CDR3 runs 15 residues. Unmatched junction bases numbered 8, after V lost 4 bases and J lost 2 bases. The CDR3 sequence is CASSPDRGGTYEQYF. Written as DNA, the CDR3 is TGTGCCAGCAGCCCCGACAGGGGAGGTACCTACGAGCAGTACTTC.

The rearrangement links TRBV27 to TRBJ2-1, with TRBD2 identical over 13 bases. V lost 3 bases to trimming and J lost 7 bases; unmatched junction nucleotides: 6. The CDR3 is made up of 16 amino acids. Looked up from germline, CDR1 is MNHEY and CDR2 is SMNVEV (reference sequence). CDR3 loop: CASSFRATSGRNEQFF. The CDR3 DNA sequence: TGTGCCAGCAGTTTCAGGGCGACTAGCGGGAGGAATGAGCAGTTCTTC.

This chain joins TRBV9 and TRBJ2-3; 13 bases align to TRBD2. The V segment lost 4 bases and the J segment 3 bases; nucleotides outside the gene matches: 14. The CDR3 totals 19 residues. Germline values: CDR1 SGDLS, CDR2 YYNGEE. Here the CDR3 DNA reads TGTGCCAGCAGCTATTCCTTCGGCTCGACTAGCGGGAGGACAGATACGCAGTATTTT. Amino acid sequence: CASSYSFGSTSGRTDTQYF.